The next 10 T cell receptor beta chains were all read from a single sample in a study of blood T cell repertoires in COVID-19. Assay used: immunoSEQ multiplex PCR; TCRdb lists only in-frame clones, some missing. Of about 100,000 clones listed, more than 70% are singletons. The material sequenced was peripheral blood. These receptors were taken from a woman aged 60-70 years in a cohort sampled during active or convalescent COVID-19.

The gene calls are TRBV9 and TRBJ2-3, with 9 bases fitting TRBD2. Per the germline V gene, CDR1 is SGDLS and CDR2 is YYNGEE. The CDR3 contains 16 residues. V trimming: 2 bases; J trimming: 2 bases; junction bases outside the gene matches: 6. CDR3 protein: CASSVMKRGATDTQYF. The CDR3 DNA sequence: TGTGCCAGCAGCGTCATGAAGCGGGGGGCCACAGATACGCAGTATTTT.

This sequence joins TRBV5-6 and TRBJ1-2; 7 bases align to TRBD1. This CDR3 is 13 amino acids long. Germline V gene data show CDR1 as SGHDT and CDR2 as YYEEEE. V dropped 4 bases and J dropped 7; count of bases not matched to a gene: 7. The CDR3 loop reads CASSIDRVRGYTF. The CDR3 DNA reads TGTGCCAGCAGCATCGACAGGGTACGTGGCTACACCTTC.

V usage is TRBV5-1 and J usage is TRBJ2-7, with 9 bases aligning to TRBD1. Per germline, CDR1 SGHRS and CDR2 YFSETQ. This CDR3 region has 15 residues. V dropped 1 base and J dropped 5; count of bases not matched to a gene: 7. CDR3 DNA sequence: TGCGCCAGCAGCTTGCCCCGGGACAGGGTCGACGAGCAGTACTTC. Protein: CASSLPRDRVDEQYF.

The chain couples TRBV24-1 to TRBJ2-3, with D possibly TRBD1 on 5 matching bases. There are 14 residues in the CDR3. V was cut by 3 bases and J by 0 bases, with 6 bases left in between. From germline, CDR1 is KGHDR and CDR2 SFDVKD. This CDR3 is CATSDPGSTDTQYF. DNA of the CDR3: TGTGCCACCAGTGATCCAGGGAGCACAGATACGCAGTATTTT.

V is TRBV29-1 and J is TRBJ1-1; D not resolved. Trimming removed 4 bases from V and 0 bases from J, with 6 bases in between. The germline V gene encodes CDR1 SQVTM and CDR2 ANQGSEA. CDR3 size: 12 residues. CDR3 residues: CSVGQLNTEAFF. CDR3 coding DNA: TGCAGCGTTGGCCAGTTGAACACTGAAGCTTTCTTT.

In its sample, this clone was seen once. In DNA form, the CDR3 reads TGTGCCAGTAGCTCGACGCGGGAATCGGAGACCCAGTACTTC. It translates to CASSSTRESETQYF. The rearrangement uses TRBV19 and TRBJ2-5; possible D gene TRBD2, 6 bases. This CDR3 has 14 residues. Germline loops: CDR1 LNHDA, CDR2 SQIVND (reference sequence). V lost 6 bases and J 5 bases, leaving 16 bases between the germline ends.

V and J are TRBV5-1 and TRBJ2-1; 8 nucleotides line up with TRBD2. CDR3 length: 15 amino acids. The V segment lost 4 bases and the J segment 1 base; nucleotides outside the gene matches: 4. CDR1 SGHRS and CDR2 YFSETQ come from the germline V gene. The CDR3 DNA follows: TGCGCCAGCAGCCAGACTAGCGTTTCCTACAATGAGCAGTTCTTC. Translation gives CASSQTSVSYNEQFF.

V is TRBV24-1 and J is TRBJ2-2, with D hard to call. The V end lost 4 bases, the J end lost 0 bases, and 8 bases lay between the germline ends. Germline loops: CDR1 KGHDR, CDR2 SFDVKD. The CDR3 is 15 amino acids. The CDR3 DNA is TGTGCCACCAGTGACGCCAGCGCGAACACCGGGGAGCTGTTTTTT. The encoded protein is CATSDASANTGELFF.

This chain links TRBV6-5 with TRBJ2-1, with no clear D. This CDR3 comprises 12 residues. CDR1 is MNHEY and CDR2 is SVGAGI in the germline V gene. The V gene lost 8 bases and the J gene lost 4 bases, with 9 bases spanning the gap. The CDR3 protein is CASGQSYNEQFF. The DNA for the CDR3 is TGTGCCAGCGGGCAGAGTTACAATGAGCAGTTCTTC.

This chain uses TRBV25-1 with TRBJ1-4; D is perhaps TRBD1 (5 bases). The CDR3 runs to 15 residues. Trimming cost V 1 base and J 7 bases, with 13 bases left between them. Germline V gives CDR1 MGHDK, CDR2 SYGVNS. Written as DNA, the CDR3 is TGTGCCAGCAGTGAATGGGGGGGAAATAGTGAAAAACTGTTTTTT. Its protein product is CASSEWGGNSEKLFF.